These 32 T cell receptor beta chains were sequenced from one sample in a study of cytomegalovirus exposure and HLA in healthy donors. Clones were read by immunoSEQ multiplex PCR, and TCRdb kept only the in-frame ones, dropping some. The data show 90,000 or so clones, about 85% seen once. Sequencing input: PBMCs. Receptors originate from a man between 18 and 29 years old in good health and CMV-seropositive.

This sequence joins TRBV5-1 and TRBJ2-1; a weak D match, TRBD1 (5 bases). Germline CDR1 is SGHRS and CDR2 is YFSETQ. The CDR3 length is 16 residues. With 4 bases removed from V and 0 bases from J, the gap between germline ends came to 14 bases. The DNA for the CDR3 is TGCGCCAGCAGCCGATTCAGGGATGACTCCTACAATGAGCAGTTCTTC. Translation: CASSRFRDDSYNEQFF.

Only one count was recorded for this clone. CDR3 in amino acids: CASSLTGSLNEQFF. DNA for the CDR3: TGTGCCAGCAGTTTAACCGGGAGCCTCAATGAGCAGTTCTTC. This sequence joins TRBV27 and TRBJ2-1; possible D gene TRBD2, 6 bases. Trimming took off 2 bases at V and 6 bases at J, with 11 bases between the two ends. The CDR3 is made up of 14 amino acids. The germline V gene has CDR1 MNHEY and CDR2 SMNVEV (reference sequence).

This chain connects TRBV7-8 to TRBJ1-1; 7 nucleotides match TRBD1. The CDR3 is 15 residues long. Trimming took 5 bases from V and 3 from J; bases not matched to a gene: 9. CDR1 and CDR2 (germline): SGHVS, FQNEAQ. Here the CDR3 reads CASSLSMGQYTEAFF. The CDR3 DNA follows: TGTGCCAGCAGCCTTTCCATGGGACAGTACACTGAAGCTTTCTTT.

In DNA form, the CDR3 reads TGTGCCAGCAGCCAAGATCACCCCAGGATCATTAATGAAAAACTGTTTTTT. Its translation is CASSQDHPRIINEKLFF. This chain links TRBV4-2 with TRBJ1-4; D gene ambiguous. V was clipped by 0 bases and J by 4 bases, with 15 bases between them. The V gene's germline CDR1 is LGHNA and CDR2 YNFKEQ. The CDR3 is made up of 17 amino acids.

This chain connects TRBV7-6 to TRBJ2-2; 10 nucleotides line up with TRBD2. V was clipped by 4 bases and J by 3 bases; unmatched bases: 5. The CDR3 has 16 residues. The germline CDR1 and CDR2 sequences are SGHVS and FNYEAQ. CDR3 protein: CASSSLAGDYTGELFF. CDR3 sequence (DNA): TGTGCCAGCAGCTCCCTAGCGGGAGATTACACCGGGGAGCTGTTTTTT.

The gene calls are TRBV7-4 and TRBJ2-2; the match to TRBD2 covers 14 bases. In germline, CDR1 is SGHVT, CDR2 SQSDAQ. After removal of 2 bases from V and 6 bases from J, the junction contained 2 bases not matched to a gene. The CDR3 contains 16 residues. The CDR3 DNA follows: TGTGCCAGCAGCTTACGACTAGCGGGAGGGGCCGGGGAGCTGTTTTTT. Residues: CASSLRLAGGAGELFF.

The rearrangement uses TRBV14 and TRBJ2-7; no definite D call. V dropped 3 bases and J dropped 5 bases, with 8 bases sitting between them. Germline V CDR1 and CDR2: SGHDN, FVKESK. CDR3 length equals 12 residues. The CDR3 bases are TGTGCCAGCAGCCACGAGAGGAACGAGCAGTACTTC. Translated: CASSHERNEQYF.

The V call is TRBV7-8, the J call TRBJ2-7; D gene unclear. Trimming cost V 5 bases and J 3 bases, with 11 bases left between them. There are 13 residues in the CDR3. Germline CDR1 SGHVS, CDR2 FQNEAQ. Here the CDR3 DNA reads TGTGCCAGCAGCGTAGGGCACTACTACGAGCAGTACGTC. Translation gives CASSVGHYYEQYV.

This rearrangement joins TRBV7-8 to TRBJ2-2; 7 bases match TRBD2. In germline, CDR1 is SGHVS, CDR2 FQNEAQ. The CDR3 covers 17 residues. Unmatched junction bases numbered 6, after V lost 2 bases and J lost 0 bases. The CDR3 sequence is CASSLSRDYPNTGELFF. DNA of the CDR3: TGTGCCAGCAGCTTATCGAGGGACTATCCGAACACCGGGGAGCTGTTTTTT.

This clone turned up a few times. This rearrangement joins TRBV19 to TRBJ2-2, with a tentative D call TRBD2 (5 bases). In germline, CDR1 is LNHDA, CDR2 SQIVND (reference sequence). The ends were cut back, 1 base at V and 6 bases at J, with 6 bases in the middle. The CDR3 runs 13 residues. The CDR3 region has the DNA TGTGCCAGTAGTATAGGGACTTCCGGGGAGCTGTTTTTT. This translates into CASSIGTSGELFF.

The CDR3 loop reads CASSPDRGSWEAFF. The CDR3 nucleotides read TGTGCCAGCTCCCCAGACAGGGGAAGTTGGGAAGCTTTCTTT. The chain links TRBV18 to TRBJ1-1; 8 bases agree with TRBD1. The CDR3 is made up of 14 amino acids. V lost 6 bases to trimming and J lost 8 bases; unmatched junction nucleotides: 11. Germline loops: CDR1 KGHSH, CDR2 LQKENI.

The CDR3 loop reads CASSLGLGELDEQYF. DNA of the CDR3: TGTGCCAGCAGCTTAGGTCTTGGGGAGCTGGACGAGCAGTACTTC. The V gene is TRBV7-2, the J gene TRBJ2-7, with D possibly being TRBD2 (5 bases). Trimming took off 1 base at V and 5 bases at J, with 15 bases between the two ends. The germline V gene has CDR1 SGHTA and CDR2 FQGNSA. The CDR3 totals 15 residues.

V usage is TRBV5-1 and J usage is TRBJ1-1, with TRBD1 identical over 9 bases. Unmatched junction bases numbered 6, after V lost 5 bases and J lost 4 bases. The CDR3 length is 14 residues. The germline V gene encodes CDR1 SGHRS and CDR2 YFSETQ. DNA of the CDR3: TGCGCCAGCAGTCCACAGGGGGCGGGCACTGAAGCTTTCTTT. This codes for CASSPQGAGTEAFF.

The chain joins TRBV19 to TRBJ2-6, with D tentatively TRBD2 (6 bases). The CDR3 loop spans 12 amino acids. From germline, CDR1 is LNHDA and CDR2 SQIVND (reference sequence). V shed 5 bases and J shed 19 bases, with 18 bases lying between them. The CDR3 reads CASSVPGEVGTF. CDR3 nucleotide sequence: TGTGCCAGTAGTGTCCCGGGGGAGGTCGGTACTTTC.

V gene TRBV9 combines with J gene TRBJ2-1; 10 nucleotides agree with TRBD1. The CDR3 extends over 16 amino acids. Trimming removed 4 bases from V and 7 bases from J; junction bases left unmatched: 11. Germline values: CDR1 SGDLS, CDR2 YYNGEE. Here the CDR3 DNA reads TGTGCCAGCAGCACCCAGGATAGGACAGGGGGAAATGAGCAGTTCTTC. This sequence encodes CASSTQDRTGGNEQFF.

The table lists this clone with a count of one. The chain joins TRBV19 to TRBJ2-5; 8 nucleotides match TRBD2. V shed 2 bases, J shed 4 bases, and the junction held 12 bases outside the gene matches. This CDR3 comprises 17 residues. CDR1 is LNHDA and CDR2 is SQIVND in the germline V gene (reference sequence). The CDR3 reads CASSIREVAGLPETQYF. The DNA of the CDR3 is TGTGCCAGTAGTATAAGGGAGGTAGCGGGACTTCCAGAGACCCAGTACTTC.

This chain connects TRBV27 to TRBJ1-1, with no clear D. CDR1 and CDR2 from the germline V gene are MNHEY and SMNVEV (reference sequence). The CDR3 runs to 13 residues. V was clipped by 6 bases and J by 1 base, with 9 bases between them. CDR3 DNA sequence: TGTGCCAGCAGCCGGCGGGAGAACACTGAAGCTTTCTTT. It encodes CASSRRENTEAFF.

The rearrangement uses TRBV7-8 and TRBJ2-5, with 10 bases aligning to TRBD2. Germline CDR1 reads SGHVS; CDR2 reads FQNEAQ. V shed 1 base and J 2 bases; nucleotides not matched to a gene: 7. The CDR3 totals 17 residues. DNA of the CDR3: TGTGCCAGCAGCTTAGTATTGGGACTAGCGAATCAAGAGACCCAGTACTTC. This gives the protein CASSLVLGLANQETQYF.

The chain is built from TRBV9 and TRBJ2-2; 13 bases fit TRBD2. CDR1 SGDLS and CDR2 YYNGEE come from the germline V gene. This CDR3 is 16 amino acids long. The V and J ends lost 4 bases and 5 bases, in that order; junction bases with no gene match: 5. The DNA for the CDR3 is TGTGCCAGCAGCACGAGACTAGCGGGAGGTACCGGGGAGCTGTTTTTT. Amino acid sequence: CASSTRLAGGTGELFF. Full variable domain (outside the CDR3, taken from reference TRBV9 and TRBJ2-2): DSGVTQTPKHLITATGQRVTLRCSPRSGDLSVYWYQQSLDQGLQFLIQYYNGEERAKGNILERFSAQQFPDLHSELNLSSLELGDSALYFCASSTRLAGGTGELFFGEGSRLTVL.

The rearrangement uses TRBV5-1 and TRBJ2-5; TRBD2 is a possible D gene (6 bases). This CDR3 has 13 amino acids. CDR1 and CDR2 (germline): SGHRS, YFSETQ. The V end was cut by 4 bases, the J end by 4 bases, with 11 bases between. CDR3 region: CASSLGRIETQYF. The CDR3 nucleotides are TGCGCCAGCAGCCTTGGGAGGATAGAGACCCAGTACTTC. Combining the CDR3 with reference TRBV5-1 and TRBJ2-5 gives the whole variable domain KAGVTQTPRYLIKTRGQQVTLSCSPISGHRSVSWYQQTPGQGLQFLFEYFSETQRNKGNFPGRFSGRQFSNSRSEMNVSTLELGDSALYLCASSLGRIETQYFGPGTRLLVL.

The chain combines TRBV11-2 with TRBJ2-2; weak D call: TRBD2 (5 bases). The V end was cut by 2 bases, the J end by 6 bases, with 19 bases between. The CDR3 runs 17 residues. In germline, CDR1 is SGHAT, CDR2 FQNNGV. The CDR3 region has the DNA TGTGCCAGCAGCTTAACTACGGTAGCTGGAGGTCCCGGGGAGCTGTTTTTT. Translating gives CASSLTTVAGGPGELFF.

The J gene is TRBJ2-1, the V gene TRBV9, with TRBD2 matching over 11 bases. J gave up 3 bases and V 2 bases, and 7 bases lay outside the gene matches. The CDR3 is 17 residues long. Germline lookup yields CDR1 SGDLS and CDR2 YYNGEE. This CDR3 is CASSVGGGTSGYNEQFF. DNA for the CDR3: TGTGCCAGCAGCGTCGGGGGGGGGACTAGCGGCTACAATGAGCAGTTCTTC.

J is TRBJ2-2 and V is TRBV7-3, with D hard to call. Trimming stripped 2 bases from V and 3 bases from J, with 4 bases between. Germline V gene lookup returns CDR1 SGHTA and CDR2 FQGTGA. The CDR3 consists of 13 residues. This CDR3 is CASSLSYTGELFF. In DNA form, the CDR3 reads TGTGCCAGCAGCTTATCCTACACCGGGGAGCTGTTTTTT.

A few counts support this clone. The chain is built from TRBV4-1 and TRBJ2-5, with TRBD2 matching 7 bases. Germline V lookup: CDR1 MGHRA, CDR2 YSYEKL. V shed 0 bases and J 4 bases; nucleotides not matched to a gene: 11. The length of the CDR3 is 17 residues. In DNA form, the CDR3 reads TGCGCCAGCAGCCAAGATCTTAGTCGCGGGAGCCGAGAGACCCAGTACTTC. Translating gives CASSQDLSRGSRETQYF.

This rearrangement joins TRBV30 to TRBJ1-3; TRBD1 agrees at 9 bases. Germline CDR1 reads GTSNPN; CDR2 reads SVGIG (reference sequence). The J segment lost 6 bases and the V segment lost 5 bases, leaving 8 bases of the junction unmatched. The CDR3 runs 14 residues. In nucleotides, the CDR3 is TGTGCCTGGGCCCCGGGACAGGGCGAAAACACCATATATTTT. Protein: CAWAPGQGENTIYF.

This chain uses TRBV27 with TRBJ2-4; 11 nucleotides align to TRBD2. The CDR3 sequence is 20 residues long. Germline CDR1 and CDR2: MNHEY and SMNVEV (reference sequence). After removal of 6 bases from V and 3 bases from J, the junction contained 19 bases not matched to a gene. In nucleotides, the CDR3 is TGTGCCAGCAGCCGGACCGGGACAGAACTAGCGGGAGTCCTCAAAAACATTCAGTACTTC. It yields the protein CASSRTGTELAGVLKNIQYF.

This clone showed up just once. V and J are TRBV9 and TRBJ2-3, with 11 bases lining up with TRBD2. V trimming: 0 bases; J trimming: 0 bases; junction bases outside the gene matches: 6. The CDR3 is made up of 18 amino acids. Germline V gene sequence: CDR1 SGDLS, CDR2 YYNGEE. The CDR3: CASSVGASGGSSTDTQYF. The CDR3 bases are TGTGCCAGCAGCGTAGGGGCTAGCGGGGGGTCGAGCACAGATACGCAGTATTTT.

This clone came up once. The chain couples TRBV5-4 to TRBJ2-6; 8 nucleotides agree with TRBD1. Germline V CDR1 and CDR2: SGHNT, YYREEE (reference sequence). The CDR3 consists of 16 residues. Trimming removed 4 bases from V and 4 bases from J; junction bases left unmatched: 7. The CDR3 DNA sequence: TGTGCCAGCAGCGGGACAGGTCCGGGGGGGGCCAACGTCCTGACTTTC. It is translated as CASSGTGPGGANVLTF.

The chain couples TRBV2 to TRBJ2-1; 14 nucleotides agree with TRBD2. V shed 6 bases and J 4 bases; nucleotides not matched to a gene: 2. This CDR3 has 15 residues. Germline V gene sequence: CDR1 SNHLY, CDR2 FYNNEI. CDR3 DNA sequence: TGTGCCAGCAGCGGACTAGCGGGAGGTTACAATGAGCAGTTCTTC. Its translation: CASSGLAGGYNEQFF.

This rearrangement joins TRBV4-1 to TRBJ1-3; TRBD1 aligns across 9 bases. CDR1 is MGHRA and CDR2 is YSYEKL in the germline V gene. V dropped 7 bases and J dropped 1; count of bases not matched to a gene: 5. The CDR3 spans 15 residues. Here the CDR3 DNA reads TGCGCCAGCACGGGGACAGGGATATCTGGAAACACCATATATTTT. Protein: CASTGTGISGNTIYF.

This clone was counted a single time. The gene calls are TRBV5-4 and TRBJ2-3, with TRBD2 matching over 7 bases. The CDR3 extends over 15 amino acids. The germline V gene encodes CDR1 SGHNT and CDR2 YYREEE (reference sequence). Losses at the gene ends were 0 bases for V and 12 bases for J; bases not matched to a gene: 13. The CDR3 sequence is CASSLGGGRKGLQYF. CDR3 nucleotide sequence: TGTGCCAGCAGCTTGGGGGGGGGACGGAAGGGTCTACAGTATTTT.

This clone showed up just a few times. The chain is built from TRBV29-1 and TRBJ1-2; D uncertain. V was cut by 3 bases and J by 4 bases, with 3 bases left in between. The CDR3 covers 10 residues. Germline V gene data show CDR1 as SQVTM and CDR2 as ANQGSEA. CDR3 nucleotides: TGCAGCGTTGACAGCTATGGCTACACCTTC. It translates to CSVDSYGYTF.